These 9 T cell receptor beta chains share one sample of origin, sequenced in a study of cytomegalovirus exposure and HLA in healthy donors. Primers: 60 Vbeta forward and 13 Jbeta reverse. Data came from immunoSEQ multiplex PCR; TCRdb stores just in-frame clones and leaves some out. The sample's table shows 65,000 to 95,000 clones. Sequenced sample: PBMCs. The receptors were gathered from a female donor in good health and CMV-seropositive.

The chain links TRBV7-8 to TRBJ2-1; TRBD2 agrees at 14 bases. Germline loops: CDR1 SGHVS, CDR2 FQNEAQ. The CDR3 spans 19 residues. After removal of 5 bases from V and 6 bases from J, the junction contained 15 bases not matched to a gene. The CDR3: CASSLLRPVGLAGVNEQFF. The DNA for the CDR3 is TGTGCCAGCAGCCTATTACGCCCCGTGGGACTAGCGGGAGTCAATGAGCAGTTCTTC.

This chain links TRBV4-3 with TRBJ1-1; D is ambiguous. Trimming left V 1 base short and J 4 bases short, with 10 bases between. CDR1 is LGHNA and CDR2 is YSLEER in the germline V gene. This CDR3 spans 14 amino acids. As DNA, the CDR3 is TGCGCCAGCAGCCAAGTCGCGGGGATCACTGAAGCTTTCTTT. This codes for CASSQVAGITEAFF.

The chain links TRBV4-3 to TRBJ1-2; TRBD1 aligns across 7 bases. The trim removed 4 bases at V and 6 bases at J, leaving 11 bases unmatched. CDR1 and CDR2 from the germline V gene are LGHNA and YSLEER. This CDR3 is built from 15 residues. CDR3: CASSLQGDRFNGYTF. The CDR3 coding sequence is TGCGCCAGCAGCCTCCAAGGGGACAGATTTAATGGCTACACCTTC.

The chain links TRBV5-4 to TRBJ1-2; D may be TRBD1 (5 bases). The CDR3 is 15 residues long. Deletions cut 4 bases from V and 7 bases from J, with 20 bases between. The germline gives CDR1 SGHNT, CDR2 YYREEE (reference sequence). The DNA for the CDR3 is TGTGCCAGCAGCCCCATTGTCGGGGGGGAGTCTGGCTACACCTTC. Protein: CASSPIVGGESGYTF.

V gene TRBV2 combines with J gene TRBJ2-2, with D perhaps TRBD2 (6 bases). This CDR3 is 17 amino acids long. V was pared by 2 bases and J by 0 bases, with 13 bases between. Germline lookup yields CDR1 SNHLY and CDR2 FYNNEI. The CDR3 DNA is TGTGCCAGCAGTGAACCACGGGGACTCGCGAACACCGGGGAGCTGTTTTTT. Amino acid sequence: CASSEPRGLANTGELFF.

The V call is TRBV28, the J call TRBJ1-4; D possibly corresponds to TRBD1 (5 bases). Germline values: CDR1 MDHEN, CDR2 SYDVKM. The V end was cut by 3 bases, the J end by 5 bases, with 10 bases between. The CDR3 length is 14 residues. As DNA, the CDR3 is TGTGCCAGCAGTTTGTCAGGGCTCAATGAAAAACTGTTTTTT. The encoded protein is CASSLSGLNEKLFF. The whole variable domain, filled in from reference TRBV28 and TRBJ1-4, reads DVKVTQSSRYLVKRTGEKVFLECVQDMDHENMFWYRQDPGLGLRLIYFSYDVKMKEKGDIPEGYSVSREKKERFSLILESASTNQTSMYLCASSLSGLNEKLFFGSGTQLSVL.

The CDR3 nucleotides read TGTGCCAGCGGTGGAGGGGGCGCGTCTGGCTACACCTTC. Its protein product is CASGGGGASGYTF. V and J are TRBV6-1 and TRBJ1-2, with TRBD1 matching over 7 bases. The CDR3 has 13 amino acids. The germline gives CDR1 MNHNS, CDR2 SASEGT. V lost 8 bases to trimming and J lost 7 bases; unmatched junction nucleotides: 10.

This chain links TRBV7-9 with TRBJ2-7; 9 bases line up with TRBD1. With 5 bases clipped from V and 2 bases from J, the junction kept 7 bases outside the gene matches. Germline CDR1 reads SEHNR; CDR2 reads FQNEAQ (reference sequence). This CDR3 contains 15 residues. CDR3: CASSPLDRGTYEQYF. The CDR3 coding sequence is TGTGCCAGCAGCCCGTTGGACAGGGGAACCTACGAGCAGTACTTC.

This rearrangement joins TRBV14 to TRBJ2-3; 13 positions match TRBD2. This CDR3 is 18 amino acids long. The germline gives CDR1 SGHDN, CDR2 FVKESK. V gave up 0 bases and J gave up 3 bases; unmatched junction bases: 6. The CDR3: CASSQEGGLAGSTDTQYF. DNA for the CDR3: TGTGCCAGCAGCCAAGAGGGGGGACTAGCGGGGTCGACAGATACGCAGTATTTT.